This T cell receptor (delta chain) is drawn from a study of gamma-delta T cells after stem cell transplantation. This clone was seen only a few times. The protein in TCRdb stems from a much larger clone and differs at residue 12 from this DNA's translation, likely a read error; here the protein is translated from the DNA. TCRdb re-identified clones in the RT-PCR reads via CATT. The sample has around 2,600 delta-chain clones, 3% to 4% seen once; the top ten hold 25% to 30%. There are 19 residues in the CDR3. The trim removed 3 bases at V and 0 bases at J, leaving 11 bases unmatched. CDR1 is GEAIGNYY, CDR2 EKD, per germline.

The specimen sequenced was gamma-delta T cells. The chain is built from TRDV2 and TRDJ2; 11 bases are a match to TRDD3. The TCR sequence derives from a human donor. It is not recorded whose cells these are; they may come from a transplant donor. The CDR3 loop is CACDPVLGDNLTLTAQLFF. Here the CDR3 DNA reads TGTGCCTGTGACCCCGTACTGGGGGATAACCTCACTTTGACAGCACAACTCTTCTTT.